The 9 T cell receptor beta chains below were found in one sample sequenced in a study of a mutant IDH1 vaccine in newly diagnosed glioma. Indicated time point: week 5, during vaccination. One vaccine dose held 300 ug of mutant IDH1 20-mer peptide and came with topical imiquimod. These TCRs are of unknown antigen specificity. Generated by immunoSEQ multiplex PCR, the TCRdb table keeps only in-frame clones and is missing some. This table holds around 56,000 clones, around 81% found once. This material consisted of PBMCs, taken from a glioma patient whose treatment included an IDH1 peptide vaccine. These receptor sequences come from a man aged 25-45 years with glioma.

The rearrangement uses TRBV7-9 and TRBJ2-2; D is tentatively TRBD1 or TRBD2 (5 bases each). This CDR3 is 14 amino acids long. V shed 3 bases and J shed 6 bases, with 11 bases lying between them. Germline lookup yields CDR1 SEHNR and CDR2 FQNEAQ (reference sequence). CDR3 in amino acids: CASSFHGGAGELFF. The CDR3 DNA sequence: TGTGCCAGCAGCTTCCATGGGGGAGCCGGGGAGCTGTTTTTT.

This clone came up a few times. The rearrangement links TRBV7-9 to TRBJ1-1, with D tentatively TRBD1 (6 bases). This CDR3 spans 13 amino acids. Germline CDR1 SEHNR, CDR2 FQNEAQ (reference sequence). The V end lost 5 bases, the J end lost 6 bases, and 13 bases lay between the germline ends. CDR3 protein: CASSPSDRPEAFF. The DNA for the CDR3 is TGTGCCAGCAGCCCATCGGACAGACCTGAAGCTTTCTTT.

Notes on this clone: At the DNA level, this CDR3 is encoded by other sequences in the same sample as well. The chain recombines TRBV5-1 with TRBJ2-3, with 13 bases lining up with TRBD2. The junction had 2 bases not matched to a gene; V was cut back by 3 bases and J by 1 base. This CDR3 comprises 16 residues. Germline V gives CDR1 SGHRS, CDR2 YFSETQ. CDR3 residues: CASSWGTSGGTDTQYF. The CDR3 bases are TGCGCCAGCAGCTGGGGGACTAGCGGGGGCACAGATACGCAGTATTTT.

The J gene is TRBJ2-1, the V gene TRBV11-2; TRBD1 matches at 7 bases. The germline CDR1 and CDR2 sequences are SGHAT and FQNNGV. After removal of 5 bases from V and 8 bases from J, the junction contained 12 bases not matched to a gene. The CDR3 is 15 residues long. This CDR3 is CASSTQTGIVDEQFF. In nucleotides, the CDR3 is TGTGCCAGCAGCACTCAGACAGGGATCGTCGATGAGCAGTTCTTC. The full variable domain, its missing parts supplied by reference TRBV11-2 and TRBJ2-1, is EAGVAQSPRYKIIEKRQSVAFWCNPISGHATLYWYQQILGQGPKLLIQFQNNGVVDDSQLPKDRFSAERLKGVDSTLKIQPAKLEDSAVYLCASSTQTGIVDEQFFGPGTRLTVL.

V gene TRBV5-4 combines with J gene TRBJ2-2, with 12 positions matching TRBD1. The CDR3 has 17 residues. In germline, CDR1 is SGHNT, CDR2 YYREEE (reference sequence). V lost 2 bases, J lost 3 bases, and 5 bases stayed unmatched. The CDR3, as DNA: TGTGCCAGCAGCTTAATGGGACAGGGGGCCTACACCGGGGAGCTGTTTTTT. The encoded protein is CASSLMGQGAYTGELFF.

V usage is TRBV5-4 and J usage is TRBJ2-5; no firm D call. The better agreement between TRBJ2-7 and the DNA end casts doubt on the J call. Germline CDR1 is SGHNT and CDR2 is YYREEE (reference sequence). The CDR3 is 13 amino acids. In DNA form, the CDR3 reads TGTGCCAGCAGCTTGGCCCCCCACTACGAGCAGTACTTC. Residues: CASSLAPHYEQYF.

Details on this clone: One end of the junction does not line up with germline, which may come from a read error. J is TRBJ2-3 and V is TRBV6-5; 9 nucleotides agree with TRBD1. The V gene's germline CDR1 is MNHEY and CDR2 SVGAGI. The CDR3 consists of 14 residues. The CDR3 spells CASTPGTGRDMQYF. CDR3 DNA: TGTGCCAGCACCCCCGGGACAGGGAGAGATATGCAGTATTTT.

In this sample, this clone turned up a few times. V gene TRBV5-1 combines with J gene TRBJ1-1; no definite D call. Trimming took off 3 bases at V and 1 base at J, with 10 bases between the two ends. CDR1 SGHRS and CDR2 YFSETQ come from the germline V gene. The CDR3 has 14 amino acids. CDR3 region: CASSSKIGNTEAFF. Written as DNA, the CDR3 is TGCGCCAGCAGCTCCAAAATAGGGAACACTGAAGCTTTCTTT.

Concerning this clone itself: Other DNA sequences in this specimen translate into the identical CDR3. This chain joins TRBV5-1 and TRBJ2-7; D may be TRBD1 or TRBD2 (5 bases each). V dropped 0 bases and J dropped 0 bases, with 19 bases sitting between them. The CDR3 is 18 residues long. The germline V gene encodes CDR1 SGHRS and CDR2 YFSETQ. In DNA, the CDR3 is TGCGCCAGCAGCTTGGCCCCAGCCGGGACGACAAGCTCCTACGAGCAGTACTTC. Encoded protein: CASSLAPAGTTSSYEQYF.